The 4 T cell receptor beta chains presented below share a single source sample, sequenced in a study of neurological immune-mediated disorders (dated 2019 in TCRdb). Libraries were built with 5' RACE. The sequencing machine was an Illumina HiSeq 2500. TCRdb reworked the public reads: Q25 trimming with fastp, MiXCR clone assembly, productive beta chains retained. Each record represents a unique CDR3 protein, reported with the most common genes and DNA among its rows. The sample has 50,000 or so distinct CDR3 sequences on record, approximately 3.1% of them singletons. The ten largest clones capture roughly 7% of the sample. The sample taken for sequencing was PBMCs. The source is an older woman with multiple sclerosis.

This clonotype was counted many times. The chain couples TRBV20-1 to TRBJ2-3, with a weak D call TRBD2 (5 bases). Trimming stripped 6 bases from V and 5 bases from J, with 12 bases between. The germline V gene has CDR1 DFQATT and CDR2 SNEGSKA (reference sequence). The CDR3 extends over 12 amino acids. CDR3 region: CSASRDVDTQYF. In DNA form, the CDR3 reads TGCAGTGCGTCACGGGATGTAGATACGCAGTATTTT.

This clonotype occurred many times. This chain joins TRBV5-1 and TRBJ2-5; 10 positions agree with TRBD2. This CDR3 contains 14 residues. The junction had 3 bases not matched to a gene; V was cut back by 4 bases and J by 3 bases. From germline, CDR1 is SGHRS and CDR2 YFSETQ. The CDR3 here is CASSRSGGEETQYF. Here the CDR3 DNA reads TGCGCCAGCAGCAGAAGCGGGGGGGAAGAGACCCAGTACTTC.

This clonotype was seen at least ten times. V is TRBV12-3 or TRBV12-4 and J is TRBJ1-2, with TRBD1 as a possible D gene (5 bases). CDR3 size: 14 residues. The V gene lost 5 bases and the J gene lost 8 bases, with 18 bases spanning the gap. Here the CDR3 DNA reads TGTGCCAGCAGTGGAGGGGATCCTATTGGGGGCTACACCTTC. It encodes CASSGGDPIGGYTF.

This clonotype was recorded at least ten times. The chain couples TRBV28 to TRBJ1-5; tentative D call: TRBD1 (5 bases). The V gene's germline CDR1 is MDHEN and CDR2 SYDVKM. The CDR3 spans 15 residues. The V end lost 6 bases, the J end lost 0 bases, and 12 bases lay between the germline ends. CDR3 region: CASRAGRYSNQPQHF. The CDR3 DNA follows: TGTGCCAGCAGAGCAGGGCGGTATAGCAATCAGCCCCAGCATTTT.